The clone carrying this T cell receptor beta chain was seen repeatedly, ten times or more. The antigen is not known. This entry is derived from a study of CD8 T cells in ankylosing spondylitis. Quantitative 5'-RACE was performed with molecular barcodes, and it yielded the TCR beta libraries. TCRdb called the 5' RACE reads again in MiXCR, with one record for every CDR3 protein. The sample contains 500,000 or so distinct CDR3 sequences, 5.3% of which appear only once. Points from the study as a whole: In synovial fluid and blood from reactive arthritis, some motif variants were previously reported. Within matched ankylosing spondylitis synovial fluid, disease-linked clones were reportedly significantly enriched. A TCR beta motif made of about eight highly homologous variants seemed typical of ankylosing spondylitis blood.

The sequence was obtained from a male donor with ankylosing spondylitis. The sequencing input was blood, either unsorted or a sorted T cell fraction (not recorded which).

CDR3 bases: TGCAGTGCTAGTTTAGGCCATATCTTGGGCGAGCAGTACTTC. It specifies CSASLGHILGEQYF. The chain joins TRBV20-1 to TRBJ2-7; unclear D gene. Germline CDR1 and CDR2: DFQATT and SNEGSKA (reference sequence). The CDR3 sequence is 14 residues long. The V and J ends lost 3 bases and 6 bases respectively, with 18 bases between them.